This T cell receptor (beta chain) comes out of a study of human T cells and chemical hapten exposure. The study's findings and limits: The number of TCRs above 1 in 1000 frequency did not change after DPC sensitization. Significantly greater numbers of large CDR3 similarity clusters came from expanded TCRs than from controls.

This clonotype has just a few counts. What it binds is unknown. Noted time point: patch test 3, about 24 weeks after DPC sensitization. Treatment meaning: therapeutic diphenylcyclopropenone sensitization with weekly scalp DPC. In every case, blood was obtained before the patch test was applied. Whole blood that had not been fractionated was the source of extracted total RNA. Deletions cut 8 bases from V and 7 bases from J, with 30 bases between. CDR1 is WNHNN, CDR2 SYGVQD, per germline (reference sequence). This CDR3 is 18 amino acids long. Each CDR3 protein is one row after TCRdb ran MiXCR on the RACE reads. The table records fewer than 200,000 distinct CDR3 sequences, 25% to 35% of them present only once.

The V and J genes are TRBV10-1 and TRBJ2-1; perhaps D is TRBD1 or TRBD2 (6 bases each). The sample in question was whole blood, obtained in connection with sensitization to the hapten diphenylcyclopropenone (DPC). The clonotype was recovered from a woman in her late teens or twenties with alopecia areata. Some clones in this sample may be carry-over from other donors' samples. CDR3 loop: CASRTGGTPITLTNEQFF. CDR3 bases: TGCGCCAGCCGAACGGGCGGGACACCAATTACTCTCACGAATGAGCAGTTCTTC.